This T cell receptor (beta chain) came from a study of blood T cell repertoires in COVID-19. Study as a whole: COVID-19 samples collected from the United States, Italy and Spain covered acute and convalescent phases.

Sequencing was performed with immunoSEQ multiplex PCR; in TCRdb, only in-frame clones are kept and a portion is missing. Of around 250,000 clones listed, about 84% are singletons. This CDR3 is built from 13 residues. The ends lost 4 bases at V and 3 bases at J; junction bases unmatched: 2. Germline loops: CDR1 LNHDA, CDR2 SQIVND (reference sequence). The sequence came from a man aged 80 or over with acute or convalescent COVID-19. This chain uses TRBV19 with TRBJ1-1; 7 nucleotides agree with TRBD1. Sequencing was carried out using peripheral blood. CDR3 sequence (DNA): TGTGCCAGTAGTAAAACAGGGGACACTGAAGCTTTCTTT. Translated: CASSKTGDTEAFF. The full variable domain, its missing parts supplied by reference TRBV19 and TRBJ1-1, is DGGITQSPKYLFRKEGQNVTLSCEQNLNHDAMYWYRQDPGQGLRLIYYSQIVNDFQKGDIAEGYSVSREKKESFPLTVTSAQKNPTAFYLCASSKTGDTEAFFGQGTRLTVV.